This entry is about one T cell receptor beta chain. As yet, its antigen is unknown. This entry is derived from a study of blood T cells in healthy people across ages. The study's findings and limits: Diversity estimated from one million T cells was considered an underestimate. The study could not conclusively compare naive and antigen-experienced cells, given its unsorted PBMCs.

This CDR3 comprises 14 residues. The germline V gene encodes CDR1 MNHEY and CDR2 SVGEGT. V gave up 6 bases and J gave up 3 bases, with 11 bases separating them. Alongside a J-beta primer mix, a sample-barcoded 5' primer served in a second PCR lasting about 6 to 11 cycles. Every cDNA molecule carried a tag from a template-switch adaptor bearing 12 random nucleotides. TCRdb ran MiXCR on the 5' RACE reads and lists one entry per CDR3 protein. The table lists over 600,000 distinct CDR3 sequences, 40% to 45% of them singletons, with 25% to 30% in the top ten. Sequencing input: blood. This clonotype originated in a man older than 75 in good health. The V call is TRBV6-2 or TRBV6-3, the J call TRBJ1-4; D is unresolved. CDR3 coding DNA: TGTGCCAGCAGCCGACCGCCGGCTAATGAAAAACTGTTTTTT. Protein: CASSRPPANEKLFF.